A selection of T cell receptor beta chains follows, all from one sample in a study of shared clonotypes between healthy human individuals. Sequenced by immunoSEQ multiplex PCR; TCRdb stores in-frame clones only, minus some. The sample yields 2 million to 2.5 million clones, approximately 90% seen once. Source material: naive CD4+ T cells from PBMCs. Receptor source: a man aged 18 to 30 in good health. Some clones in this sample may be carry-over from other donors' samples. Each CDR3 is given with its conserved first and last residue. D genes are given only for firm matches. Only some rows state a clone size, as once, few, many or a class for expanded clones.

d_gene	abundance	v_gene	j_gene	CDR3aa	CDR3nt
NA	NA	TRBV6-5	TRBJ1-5	CASSYSKPEGSQPQHF	TGTGCCAGCAGTTACTCGAAACCGGAGGGTAGTCAGCCCCAGCATTTT
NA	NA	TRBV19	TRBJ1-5	CASSMTQVRPQHF	TGTGCCAGTAGTATGACGCAAGTTCGGCCCCAGCATTTT
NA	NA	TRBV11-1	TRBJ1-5	CASSLRTVDQPQHF	TGTGCCAGCAGCTTAAGAACAGTAGATCAGCCCCAGCATTTT
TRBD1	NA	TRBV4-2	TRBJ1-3	CASRGAGRTGSPWNTIYF	TGTGCCAGCAGAGGAGCAGGGCGGACAGGGTCTCCTTGGAACACCATATATTTT
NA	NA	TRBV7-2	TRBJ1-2	CASMREANYGYTF	TGTGCCAGCATGAGAGAAGCTAACTATGGCTACACCTTC
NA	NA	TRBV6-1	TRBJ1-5	CASSLDGPNQPQHF	TGTGCCAGCAGCCTTGACGGACCGAATCAGCCCCAGCATTTT
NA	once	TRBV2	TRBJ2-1	CASKTGLPGSYNEQFF	TGTGCCAGCAAGACTGGCCTGCCAGGTTCCTACAATGAGCAGTTCTTC
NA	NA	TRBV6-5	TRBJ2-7	CASSYARAPYEQYF	TGTGCCAGCAGTTACGCCAGGGCTCCCTACGAGCAGTACTTC
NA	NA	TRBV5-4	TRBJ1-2	CASRPYRDYGYTF	TGTGCCAGCCGGCCGTATCGGGACTATGGCTACACCTTC
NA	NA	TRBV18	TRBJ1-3	CASSPQGAGNTIYF	TGTGCCAGCTCACCACAAGGAGCTGGAAACACCATATATTTT
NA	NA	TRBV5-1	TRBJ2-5	CASNRMGSGQETQYF	TGCGCCAGCAACCGAATGGGTTCCGGGCAAGAGACCCAGTACTTC
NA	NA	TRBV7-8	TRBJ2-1	CASSGPRALFPYNEQFF	TGTGCCAGCAGCGGACCCCGGGCCCTATTCCCCTACAATGAGCAGTTCTTC
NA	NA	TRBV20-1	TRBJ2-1	CSVPLANEQFF	TGCAGTGTTCCTCTAGCGAATGAGCAGTTCTTC
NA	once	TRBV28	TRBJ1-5	CASSLAILYSNQPQHF	TGTGCCAGCAGTTTAGCCATCCTATATAGCAATCAGCCCCAGCATTTT
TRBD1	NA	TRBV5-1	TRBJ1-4	CASSLVGQGEKLFF	TGCGCCAGCAGCTTGGTGGGACAGGGTGAAAAACTGTTTTTT
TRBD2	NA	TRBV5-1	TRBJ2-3	CASSPVTSGSADTQYF	TGCGCCAGCAGCCCCGTGACTAGCGGGAGCGCAGATACGCAGTATTTT
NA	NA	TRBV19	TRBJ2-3	CASSILGFGGSTDTQYF	TGTGCCAGTAGTATTTTGGGATTCGGCGGGAGCACAGATACGCAGTATTTT
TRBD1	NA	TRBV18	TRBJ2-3	CASSPQTRTGEQYF	TGTGCCAGCTCACCACAGACCAGGACAGGCGAGCAGTATTTT
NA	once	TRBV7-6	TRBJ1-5	CASSAESNQPQHF	TGTGCCAGCAGCGCGGAGAGCAATCAGCCCCAGCATTTT
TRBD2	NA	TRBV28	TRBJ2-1	CASSLIAGANEQFF	TGTGCCAGCAGTTTAATAGCGGGAGCCAATGAGCAGTTCTTC
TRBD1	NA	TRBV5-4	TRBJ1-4	CASSRGTGAANEKLFF	TGTGCCAGCAGCCGCGGGACAGGGGCGGCTAATGAAAAACTGTTTTTT
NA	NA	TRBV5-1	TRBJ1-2	CASSLGSASNYGYTF	TGCGCCAGCAGCTTGGGTTCGGCCTCTAACTATGGCTACACCTTC
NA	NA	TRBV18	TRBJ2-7	CASSPHLDEQYF	TGTGCCAGCTCACCACATTTAGACGAGCAGTACTTC
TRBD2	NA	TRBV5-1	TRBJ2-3	CASSLSSWVAGDTQYF	TGCGCCAGCAGCTTGAGTTCGTGGGTAGCGGGAGATACGCAGTATTTT
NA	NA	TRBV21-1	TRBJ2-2	CASSKEGTNTGELFF	TGTGCCAGCAGCAAAGAAGGGACAAACACCGGGGAGCTGTTTTTT
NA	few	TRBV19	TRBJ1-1	CATVPGDTEAFF	TGTGCCACCGTCCCAGGGGACACTGAAGCTTTCTTT
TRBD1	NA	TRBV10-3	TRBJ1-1	CATMTGEVNTEAFF	TGTGCCACTATGACAGGGGAGGTGAACACTGAAGCTTTCTTT
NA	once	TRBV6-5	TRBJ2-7	CASSYSRGPYEQYF	TGTGCCAGCAGTTACTCGCGTGGCCCTTACGAGCAGTACTTC
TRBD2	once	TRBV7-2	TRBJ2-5	CASSLRREGTQYF	TGTGCCAGCAGCTTACGCCGGGAGGGGACCCAGTACTTC
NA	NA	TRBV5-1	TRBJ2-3	CASSLVGSSSDTQYF	TGCGCCAGCAGCTTGGTGGGTTCCTCCTCGGATACGCAGTATTTT
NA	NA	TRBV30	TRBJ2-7	CAQAAGIQQYF	TGTGCCCAAGCGGCAGGAATCCAGCAGTACTTC
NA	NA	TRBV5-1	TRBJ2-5	CASSLEAQGSGETQYF	TGCGCCAGCAGCTTGGAGGCGCAGGGGTCGGGGGAGACCCAGTACTTC
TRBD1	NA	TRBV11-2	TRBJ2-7	CASSFDRGDEQYF	TGTGCCAGCAGCTTCGACAGGGGAGACGAGCAGTACTTC
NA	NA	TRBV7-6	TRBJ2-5	CASSLRRGLRTDPKETQYF	TGTGCCAGCAGCTTACGAAGAGGGCTTAGGACTGACCCTAAGGAGACCCAGTACTTC
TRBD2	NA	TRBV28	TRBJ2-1	CASSAPPGAGGGNEQFF	TGTGCCAGCAGTGCACCCCCGGGCGCGGGGGGTGGGAATGAGCAGTTCTTC
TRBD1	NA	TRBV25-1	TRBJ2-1	CASSYFTGTGGRSEQFF	TGTGCCAGCAGTTATTTCACCGGGACAGGGGGCCGGAGTGAGCAGTTCTTC
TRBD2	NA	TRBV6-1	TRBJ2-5	CASSVGLAETQYF	TGTGCCAGCAGCGTCGGACTAGCAGAGACCCAGTACTTC